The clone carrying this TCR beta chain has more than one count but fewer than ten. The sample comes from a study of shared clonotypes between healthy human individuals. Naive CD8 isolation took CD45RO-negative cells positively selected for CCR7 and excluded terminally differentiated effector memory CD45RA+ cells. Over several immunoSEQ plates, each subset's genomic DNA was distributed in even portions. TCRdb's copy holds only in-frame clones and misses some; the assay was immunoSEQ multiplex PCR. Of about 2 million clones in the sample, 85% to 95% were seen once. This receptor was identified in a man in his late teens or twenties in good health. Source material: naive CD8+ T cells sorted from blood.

In nucleotides, the CDR3 is TGCAGCGTGGGGGACGGCGGCGGCTACACCTTC. Its translation: CSVGDGGGYTF. The chain joins TRBV29-1 to TRBJ1-2, with D maybe TRBD1 (5 bases). CDR1 is SQVTM and CDR2 is ANQGSEA in the germline V gene. The CDR3 length is 11 residues. The V end lost 6 bases, the J end lost 8 bases, and 13 bases lay between the germline ends.